These T cell receptor beta chains were read from a single sample in a study of blood T cell repertoires in COVID-19. Libraries were prepared by immunoSEQ multiplex PCR; TCRdb keeps only in-frame clonotypes and omits some of them. The table lists approximately 60,000 clones, over 75% of them singletons. The specimen sequenced was peripheral blood. The receptors shown here come from a man over 45 with active COVID-19. Both conserved end residues are trimmed from each CDR3. Fields, in order: D gene, V gene, CDR3 protein. A D gene is named only where the DNA matches it firmly.

d_call: TRBD1; v_call: TRBV6-4; cdr3_aa: ASSRDRANGYT
d_call: NA; v_call: TRBV7-2; cdr3_aa: ASSLARGQETQY
d_call: TRBD1; v_call: TRBV7-3; cdr3_aa: ASILQGAGNQPQH
d_call: NA; v_call: TRBV14; cdr3_aa: ASSQDLNNEQF
d_call: TRBD1; v_call: TRBV5-1; cdr3_aa: ASSLQGGTNEKLF
d_call: TRBD2; v_call: TRBV6-5; cdr3_aa: ASRGAVSGRNEQF
d_call: TRBD1; v_call: TRBV5-4; cdr3_aa: ASSTEDRKRGYT
d_call: NA; v_call: TRBV12-5; cdr3_aa: ASGNGRGTEAF
d_call: TRBD2; v_call: TRBV7-2; cdr3_aa: ASSLGGTSGRVGEQF
d_call: NA; v_call: TRBV24-1; cdr3_aa: ATSDLGPTPRRSYEQY
d_call: NA; v_call: TRBV10-2; cdr3_aa: ASRASVNADTQY
d_call: NA; v_call: TRBV30; cdr3_aa: AWSVGSTAEQY
d_call: TRBD1; v_call: TRBV4-2; cdr3_aa: ASSASPGQGTEAF
d_call: NA; v_call: TRBV18; cdr3_aa: ASSPDALESPLH
d_call: NA; v_call: TRBV9; cdr3_aa: ASSVDGDTQY